One sample yielded the 17 T cell receptor beta chains listed below, sequenced in a study of T cell changes during pregnancy in multiple sclerosis. Using immunoSEQ multiplex PCR, the repertoire was profiled, and TCRdb retains in-frame clones only, with some absent. Of 70,000 to 100,000 clones listed, 90% to 95% were seen once; the top ten hold less than 2.5%. Specimen: peripheral blood, collected in the third trimester of pregnancy. These receptors all come from a female donor with multiple sclerosis, enrolled in a pregnancy study.

CDR3 nucleotide sequence: TGTGCCAGCGCTGGGACAGGGGATAATCAGCCCCAGCATTTT. Residues: CASAGTGDNQPQHF. This chain joins TRBV6-5 and TRBJ1-5, with 10 bases matching TRBD1. Trimming took 8 bases from V and 4 from J; bases not matched to a gene: 5. The CDR3 has 14 amino acids. Germline V gene data show CDR1 as MNHEY and CDR2 as SVGAGI.

CDR3 nucleotides: TGTGCCAGCAGCCGGACAGCCCCAACTAGCACAGATACGCAGTATTTT. It is translated as CASSRTAPTSTDTQYF. This chain connects TRBV2 to TRBJ2-3, with D possibly TRBD1 on 6 matching bases. The CDR3 totals 16 residues. Germline V gene sequence: CDR1 SNHLY, CDR2 FYNNEI. Trimming removed 6 bases at V and 0 bases at J, with 16 bases between.

The J gene is TRBJ2-7, the V gene TRBV7-2; TRBD2 matches at 9 bases. V was pared by 2 bases and J by 2 bases, with 13 bases of the junction left unmatched. CDR1 is SGHTA and CDR2 is FQGNSA in the germline V gene. This CDR3 region has 18 residues. This CDR3 reads CASSLLNTGLAPAYEQYF. In DNA form, the CDR3 reads TGTGCCAGCAGCTTACTTAATACCGGACTAGCGCCAGCCTACGAGCAGTACTTC.

The chain joins TRBV7-2 to TRBJ1-1; D unclear. V lost 1 base to trimming and J lost 6 bases, with 12 bases between them. The CDR3 extends over 14 amino acids. The germline CDR1 and CDR2 sequences are SGHTA and FQGNSA. Written as DNA, the CDR3 is TGTGCCAGCAGCTTAGTAACTGGTCGGGCTGAAGCTTTCTTT. Its protein is CASSLVTGRAEAFF.

J is TRBJ2-7 and V is TRBV15; TRBD2 matches at 7 bases. With V trimmed by 1 base and J by 0 bases, 6 bases remained unmatched. CDR1 is LNHNV, CDR2 YYDKDF, per germline (reference sequence). The CDR3 has 16 amino acids. CDR3 in DNA: TGTGCCACCAGCAGAGGGGGGGGTTTATTCTCCTACGAGCAGTACTTC. It specifies CATSRGGGLFSYEQYF. Combining the CDR3 with reference TRBV15 and TRBJ2-7 gives the whole variable domain DAMVIQNPRYQVTQFGKPVTLSCSQTLNHNVMYWYQQKSSQAPKLLFHYYDKDFNNEADTPDNFQSRRPNTSFCFLDIRSPGLGDTAMYLCATSRGGGLFSYEQYFGPGTRLTVT.

This sequence joins TRBV7-2 and TRBJ2-7; 7 bases map to TRBD1. This CDR3 is built from 12 residues. Germline V CDR1 and CDR2: SGHTA, FQGNSA. With V trimmed by 5 bases and J by 6 bases, 4 bases remained unmatched. DNA for the CDR3: TGTGCCAGCAGCCAGGGACAGTCCGAGCAGTACTTC. It yields the protein CASSQGQSEQYF.

The chain combines TRBV4-1 with TRBJ1-2; D unresolved. Trimming shortened V by 1 base and J by 7 bases, and 13 bases separated the two germline ends. Germline V gene data show CDR1 as MGHRA and CDR2 as YSYEKL. CDR3 length equals 14 residues. The CDR3 sequence is CASSQGTGWGGYTF. CDR3 nucleotides: TGCGCCAGCAGCCAAGGAACGGGATGGGGTGGCTACACCTTC.

This clone was detected once. The chain recombines TRBV10-3 with TRBJ2-1, with a weak D call TRBD2 (5 bases). This CDR3 has 14 residues. The V and J ends lost 0 bases and 7 bases respectively, with 10 bases between them. The germline gives CDR1 ENHRY, CDR2 SYGVKD. CDR3: CAISESRGNNEQFF. The CDR3 region has the DNA TGTGCCATCAGTGAGTCGAGAGGGAATAATGAGCAGTTCTTC.

The genes are TRBV7-2 and TRBJ1-2; 9 bases are a match to TRBD1. This CDR3 comprises 15 residues. The ends lost 6 bases at V and 4 bases at J; junction bases unmatched: 9. Germline assignment: CDR1 SGHTA and CDR2 FQGNSA. CDR3: CASSRDRAQVYGYTF. Here the CDR3 DNA reads TGTGCCAGCAGTCGGGACAGGGCCCAGGTCTATGGCTACACCTTC.

The chain recombines TRBV5-4 with TRBJ1-1; no clear D gene. Trimming pared 6 bases from V and 9 bases from J, leaving 24 bases between. CDR3 length: 15 amino acids. CDR1 SGHNT and CDR2 YYREEE come from the germline V gene (reference sequence). The DNA for the CDR3 is TGTGCCAGCACCCGCGGCGGTCCGCACGTCTCTAAAGCTTTCTTT. This sequence encodes CASTRGGPHVSKAFF.

This chain links TRBV19 with TRBJ2-3, with D maybe TRBD1 (5 bases). V was shortened by 3 bases and J by 4 bases, with 14 bases between the two germline ends. CDR1 is LNHDA, CDR2 SQIVND, per germline (reference sequence). CDR3 length: 15 amino acids. CDR3 in DNA: TGTGCCAGTAGTATCCAGGGAATAAGTGCAGATACGCAGTATTTT. It translates to CASSIQGISADTQYF.

CDR3 sequence: CASSLVGSGITGELFF. The CDR3 nucleotides read TGTGCCAGCAGCTTAGTGGGTAGCGGGATTACCGGGGAGCTGTTTTTT. The rearrangement links TRBV7-2 to TRBJ2-2, with TRBD2 identical over 8 bases. With V trimmed by 1 base and J by 5 bases, 6 bases remained unmatched. The CDR3 sequence is 16 residues long. The germline V gene encodes CDR1 SGHTA and CDR2 FQGNSA.

V is TRBV19 and J is TRBJ1-2; 7 bases align to TRBD1. The CDR3 has 14 residues. Germline V gives CDR1 LNHDA, CDR2 SQIVND (reference sequence). V was pared by 1 base and J by 4 bases, with 3 bases of the junction left unmatched. The DNA for the CDR3 is TGTGCCAGTAGTATAGGGTCAGGGGGCTATGGCTACACCTTC. It is translated as CASSIGSGGYGYTF.

The rearrangement uses TRBV7-9 and TRBJ2-1, with 8 bases matching TRBD2. J was trimmed by 7 bases and V by 3 bases; bases with no gene match: 8. The CDR3 totals 15 residues. The V gene's germline CDR1 is SEHNR and CDR2 FQNEAQ (reference sequence). The chain's CDR3 is CASSFDGRAPNEQFF. Written as DNA, the CDR3 is TGTGCCAGCAGCTTCGACGGGAGGGCCCCAAATGAGCAGTTCTTC.

This clone was recorded once. The CDR3 DNA reads as TGTGCCAGCAGTGAAGCGCAGGGTAGTTTTACGCAGTATTTT. This gives the protein CASSEAQGSFTQYF. The V and J genes are TRBV2 and TRBJ2-3, with D possibly being TRBD1 (5 bases). The V end was cut by 0 bases, the J end by 8 bases, with 12 bases between. Germline assignment: CDR1 SNHLY and CDR2 FYNNEI. This CDR3 is 14 amino acids long.

The V and J genes are TRBV13 and TRBJ1-1, with unresolved D. The CDR3 is made up of 12 amino acids. Trimming left V 3 bases short and J 5 bases short, with 7 bases between. In germline, CDR1 is PRHDT, CDR2 FYEKMQ (reference sequence). The CDR3 here is CASSLGRTEAFF. In DNA, the CDR3 is TGTGCCAGCAGCTTGGGGAGAACTGAAGCTTTCTTT. The full variable domain, with the rest looked up from reference TRBV13 and TRBJ1-1, is AAGVIQSPRHLIKEKRETATLKCYPIPRHDTVYWYQQGPGQDPQFLISFYEKMQSDKGSIPDRFSAQQFSDYHSELNMSSLELGDSALYFCASSLGRTEAFFGQGTRLTVV.

The chain is built from TRBV28 and TRBJ1-5; 11 bases line up with TRBD1. CDR1 and CDR2 from the germline V gene are MDHEN and SYDVKM. This CDR3 is built from 14 residues. Germline trimming cut 5 bases from V and 5 bases from J; bases unmatched to any gene: 2. Here the CDR3 DNA reads TGTGCCAGCAGTAGGGACAGGGGGTATCAGCCCCAGCATTTT. It translates to CASSRDRGYQPQHF.